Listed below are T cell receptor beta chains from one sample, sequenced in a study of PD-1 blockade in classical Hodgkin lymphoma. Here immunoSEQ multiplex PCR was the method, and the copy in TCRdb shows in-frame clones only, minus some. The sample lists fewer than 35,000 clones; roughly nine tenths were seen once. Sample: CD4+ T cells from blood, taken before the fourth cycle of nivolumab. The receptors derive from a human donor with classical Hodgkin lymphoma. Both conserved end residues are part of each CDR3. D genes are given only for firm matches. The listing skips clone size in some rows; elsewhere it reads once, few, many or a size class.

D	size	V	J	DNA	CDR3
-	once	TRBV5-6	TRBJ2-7	TGTGCCAGCAGAAAACCGGGACGATTCTACGAGCAGTACTTC	CASRKPGRFYEQYF
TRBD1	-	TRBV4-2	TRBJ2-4	TGTGCCAGCAGCCAACTACAGGGGGTCAAAAACATTCAGTACTTC	CASSQLQGVKNIQYF
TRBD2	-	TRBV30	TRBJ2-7	TGTGCCTGGAAGGGGCCAGCGGGACCCTACGAGCAGTACTTC	CAWKGPAGPYEQYF
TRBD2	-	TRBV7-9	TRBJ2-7	TGTGCCAGCAGCTCCGTCGGACTAGCGGGAGACGAGCAGTACTTC	CASSSVGLAGDEQYF
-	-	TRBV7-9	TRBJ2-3	TGTGCCAGCAGCCCGGCCCTGCCCTACACAGATACGCAGTATTTT	CASSPALPYTDTQYF
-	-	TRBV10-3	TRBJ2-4	TGTGCCATCAACCCAGGGGGACTACTAGCCAAAAACATTCAGTACTTC	CAINPGGLLAKNIQYF
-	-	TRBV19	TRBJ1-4	TGTGCCAGTAGTCTCGTTAGGGGGAATGAAAAACTGTTTTTT	CASSLVRGNEKLFF
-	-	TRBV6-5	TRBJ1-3	TGTGCCAGCAGGGCAGGGGTTGCTGGAAACACCATATATTTT	CASRAGVAGNTIYF
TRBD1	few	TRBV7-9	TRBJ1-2	TGTGCCAGCAGCTTAGCCCGACCAGCCTCGGGACAGGGAGGAGGCTACACCTTC	CASSLARPASGQGGGYTF
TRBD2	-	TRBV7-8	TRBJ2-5	TGTGCCAGCAGCTTATCCGGACTAGCGGGAATTGAGACCCAGTACTTC	CASSLSGLAGIETQYF